These 20 T cell receptor beta chains were sequenced from one sample in a study of long-term antiretroviral therapy in people with HIV. Run at survey level, the immunoSEQ assay was version v3.0. The assay was immunoSEQ multiplex PCR, and TCRdb's table has in-frame clones only and misses some. The sample has under 20,000 clones; more than 65% are singletons. The sequencing used unsorted PBMCs, collected 0.5 years before starting antiretroviral therapy. Receptors originate from a woman aged 45-65 years with HIV.

This CDR3 reads CASSPRRTDEQYF. The CDR3 DNA is TGTGCCAGCTCACCCCGTCGTACGGACGAGCAGTACTTC. The J gene is TRBJ2-7, the V gene TRBV18; no clear D. The germline V and J ends were trimmed by 3 bases and 5 bases, with 11 bases remaining between them. The CDR3 is 13 residues long. The germline gives CDR1 KGHSH, CDR2 LQKENI.

This chain joins TRBV9 and TRBJ1-2, with a tentative D call TRBD1 (6 bases). Germline CDR1 and CDR2: SGDLS and YYNGEE. Trimming shortened V by 0 bases and J by 8 bases, and 17 bases separated the two germline ends. The CDR3 sequence is 15 residues long. The CDR3 reads CASSVGRGGSYGYTF. CDR3 bases: TGTGCCAGCAGCGTAGGAAGGGGGGGGTCCTACGGCTACACCTTC.

V is TRBV9 and J is TRBJ1-1; D perhaps matches TRBD1 (5 bases). This CDR3 is built from 15 residues. V lost 0 bases to trimming and J lost 1 base, with 10 bases between them. Germline CDR1 is SGDLS and CDR2 is YYNGEE. The CDR3 here is CASSVVWGGNTEAFF. CDR3 nucleotide sequence: TGTGCCAGCAGCGTAGTGTGGGGGGGGAACACTGAAGCTTTCTTT.

The chain's CDR3 is CAIKIGDRDGYTF. The CDR3 DNA reads TGTGCCATCAAGATAGGGGACAGAGATGGCTACACCTTC. This rearrangement joins TRBV10-3 to TRBJ1-2; the match to TRBD1 covers 7 bases. CDR1 and CDR2 (germline): ENHRY, SYGVKD. CDR3 length: 13 residues. J gave up 6 bases and V 7 bases, and 8 bases lay outside the gene matches.

Only one count was recorded for this clone. The genes are TRBV15 and TRBJ2-5, with D possibly TRBD1 on 7 matching bases. The CDR3 runs to 13 residues. Trimming shortened V by 7 bases and J by 5 bases, and 14 bases separated the two germline ends. The germline gives CDR1 LNHNV, CDR2 YYDKDF (reference sequence). CDR3 sequence: CATKEGAGETQYF. In DNA, the CDR3 is TGTGCCACCAAGGAGGGGGCTGGGGAGACCCAGTACTTC.

The chain links TRBV12-5 to TRBJ2-3; 8 nucleotides line up with TRBD1. Germline trimming cut 4 bases from V and 2 bases from J; bases unmatched to any gene: 14. This CDR3 contains 18 residues. The germline CDR1 and CDR2 sequences are LGHNT and FRNRAP. This CDR3 reads CASGYLETGDMDTDTQYF. The CDR3 DNA sequence: TGTGCTAGTGGTTACCTCGAGACAGGGGATATGGACACAGATACGCAGTATTTT.

This clone was seen only a few times. The rearrangement links TRBV19 to TRBJ2-7; D is undetermined. CDR3 length: 14 residues. The V end was cut by 1 base, the J end by 3 bases, with 10 bases between. Germline-derived CDR1 and CDR2 are LNHDA and SQIVND (reference sequence). This chain's CDR3 is CASSIGGSSYEQYF. CDR3 DNA: TGTGCCAGTAGTATAGGTGGCAGTAGCTACGAGCAGTACTTC. Together with reference TRBV19 and TRBJ2-7, the CDR3 gives the full variable domain: DGGITQSPKYLFRKEGQNVTLSCEQNLNHDAMYWYRQDPGQGLRLIYYSQIVNDFQKGDIAEGYSVSREKKESFPLTVTSAQKNPTAFYLCASSIGGSSYEQYFGPGTRLTVT.

The chain employs TRBV27 and TRBJ2-6; D unclear. The CDR3 contains 17 residues. V lost 1 base and J 4 bases, leaving 14 bases between the germline ends. Germline loops: CDR1 MNHEY, CDR2 SMNVEV (reference sequence). The CDR3: CASSLLAPGLGANVLTF. CDR3 bases: TGTGCCAGCAGTTTATTAGCCCCGGGTCTGGGGGCCAACGTCCTGACTTTC.

This chain links TRBV10-3 with TRBJ2-5, with D tentatively TRBD1 (5 bases). There are 13 residues in the CDR3. The V gene's germline CDR1 is ENHRY and CDR2 SYGVKD. V was cut by 4 bases and J by 4 bases, with 10 bases left in between. The CDR3 reads CAISGQGGETQYF. The CDR3 nucleotides read TGTGCCATCAGTGGTCAGGGTGGAGAGACCCAGTACTTC.

The chain is built from TRBV19 and TRBJ1-4; 10 nucleotides line up with TRBD1. Per germline, CDR1 LNHDA and CDR2 SQIVND (reference sequence). The V segment lost 5 bases and the J segment 8 bases; nucleotides outside the gene matches: 8. The CDR3 is 15 amino acids. CDR3 region: CASSADRGQGEKLFF. The CDR3 nucleotides read TGTGCCAGTAGTGCCGACAGGGGGCAGGGAGAAAAACTGTTTTTT.

The DNA for the CDR3 is TGTGCCAGCAGCCCCAGCCCGGGAAACTATGGCTACACCTTC. It translates to CASSPSPGNYGYTF. V is TRBV7-3 and J is TRBJ1-2; D unclear. The CDR3 loop spans 14 amino acids. CDR1 and CDR2 (germline): SGHTA, FQGTGA. V dropped 5 bases and J dropped 2 bases, with 12 bases sitting between them.

This clone was observed a handful of times. The chain uses TRBV2 and TRBJ2-3, with 15 bases aligning to TRBD2. The CDR3 runs 16 residues. Germline-derived CDR1 and CDR2 are SNHLY and FYNNEI. Unmatched junction bases numbered 4, after V lost 4 bases and J lost 5 bases. The CDR3 DNA reads as TGTGCCAGCAGTGGGACTAGCGGGGGGGTGATAGATACGCAGTATTTT. As protein: CASSGTSGGVIDTQYF.

CDR3 sequence reads: CASSVGRGNSPLHF. The CDR3 DNA sequence: TGTGCCAGCAGCGTAGGAAGGGGGAATTCACCCCTCCACTTT. This chain uses TRBV9 with TRBJ1-6; maybe TRBD1 (6 bases). Per the germline V gene, CDR1 is SGDLS and CDR2 is YYNGEE. CDR3 length equals 14 residues. V was trimmed by 0 bases and J by 7 bases, leaving 8 bases between them. Together with reference TRBV9 and TRBJ1-6, the CDR3 gives the full variable domain: DSGVTQTPKHLITATGQRVTLRCSPRSGDLSVYWYQQSLDQGLQFLIQYYNGEERAKGNILERFSAQQFPDLHSELNLSSLELGDSALYFCASSVGRGNSPLHFGNGTRLTVT.

This sequence joins TRBV18 and TRBJ2-5, with TRBD2 matching 10 bases. Germline CDR1 is KGHSH and CDR2 is LQKENI. The CDR3 covers 19 residues. With 1 base clipped from V and 0 bases from J, the junction kept 11 bases outside the gene matches. In nucleotides, the CDR3 is TGTGCCAGCTCACCACTTTTCTCTGGACTAGCGGCCAACCAAGAGACCCAGTACTTC. This gives the protein CASSPLFSGLAANQETQYF.

This sequence joins TRBV29-1 and TRBJ2-6; no definite D call. Looked up from germline, CDR1 is SQVTM and CDR2 is ANQGSEA. Trimming left V 2 bases short and J 0 bases short, with 5 bases between. This CDR3 has 14 amino acids. The CDR3 DNA is TGCAGCGTTGAATTCCCCTCTGGGGCCAACGTCCTGACTTTC. Its protein product is CSVEFPSGANVLTF.

The chain has TRBV5-1 and TRBJ2-7; D unresolved. Trimming took 4 bases from V and 2 from J, leaving 22 bases between them. Germline V gene sequence: CDR1 SGHRS, CDR2 YFSETQ. The CDR3 totals 17 residues. The CDR3 DNA is TGCGCCAGCAGCCGTACTACCCAGGCAAATCCTCCCTACGAGCAGTACTTC. This sequence encodes CASSRTTQANPPYEQYF.

This clone was seen only once. The chain uses TRBV14 and TRBJ1-1, with D unclear. Deletions cut 0 bases from V and 3 bases from J, with 8 bases between. The CDR3 runs to 14 residues. Looked up from germline, CDR1 is SGHDN and CDR2 is FVKESK. The chain's CDR3 is CASSQDETDTEAFF. CDR3 nucleotides: TGTGCCAGCAGCCAAGATGAAACGGACACTGAAGCTTTCTTT. Full variable domain (missing parts from reference TRBV14 and TRBJ1-1): EAGVTQFPSHSVIEKGQTVTLRCDPISGHDNLYWYRRVMGKEIKFLLHFVKESKQDESGMPNNRFLAERTGGTYSTLKVQPAELEDSGVYFCASSQDETDTEAFFGQGTRLTVV.

This clone has more than one count but fewer than ten. The CDR3 nucleotides are TGTGCCAGCACTCCTTGGGACAGGGTCTCCTACGAGCAGTACGTC. It specifies CASTPWDRVSYEQYV. The V gene is TRBV6-6, the J gene TRBJ2-7; 9 nucleotides match TRBD1. CDR1 MNHNY and CDR2 SVGAGI come from the germline V gene (reference sequence). The CDR3 consists of 15 residues. With 7 bases clipped from V and 0 bases from J, the junction kept 7 bases outside the gene matches.

The gene calls are TRBV5-1 and TRBJ2-2, with TRBD1 identical over 7 bases. Looked up from germline, CDR1 is SGHRS and CDR2 is YFSETQ. CDR3 length equals 15 residues. The J segment lost 0 bases and the V segment lost 6 bases, leaving 5 bases of the junction unmatched. The CDR3 DNA follows: TGCGCCAGCAATGGACAGGCTTCGAACACCGGGGAGCTGTTTTTT. Protein sequence: CASNGQASNTGELFF.

The chain is built from TRBV29-1 and TRBJ2-3; 9 bases align to TRBD1. Unmatched junction bases numbered 6, after V lost 4 bases and J lost 4 bases. The CDR3 runs 14 residues. Per the germline V gene, CDR1 is SQVTM and CDR2 is ANQGSEA. The CDR3 here is CSVVGTGTADTQYF. The CDR3, as DNA: TGCAGCGTTGTGGGGACAGGGACCGCAGATACGCAGTATTTT.